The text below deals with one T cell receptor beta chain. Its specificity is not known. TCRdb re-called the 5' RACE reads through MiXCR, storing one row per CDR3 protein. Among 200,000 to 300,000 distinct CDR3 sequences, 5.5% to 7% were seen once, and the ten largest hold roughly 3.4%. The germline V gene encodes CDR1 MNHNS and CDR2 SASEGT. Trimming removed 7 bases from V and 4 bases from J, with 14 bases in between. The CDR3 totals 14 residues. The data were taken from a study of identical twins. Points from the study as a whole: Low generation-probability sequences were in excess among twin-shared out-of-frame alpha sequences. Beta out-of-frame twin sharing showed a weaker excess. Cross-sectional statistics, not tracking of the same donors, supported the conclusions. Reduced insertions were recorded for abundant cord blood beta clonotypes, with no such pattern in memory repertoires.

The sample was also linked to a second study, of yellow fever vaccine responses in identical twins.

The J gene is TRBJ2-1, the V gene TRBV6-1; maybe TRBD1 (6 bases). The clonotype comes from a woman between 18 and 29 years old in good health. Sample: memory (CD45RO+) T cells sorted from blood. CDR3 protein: CASTRDIYYNEQFF. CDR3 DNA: TGTGCCAGCACTAGGGACATCTATTACAATGAGCAGTTCTTC.